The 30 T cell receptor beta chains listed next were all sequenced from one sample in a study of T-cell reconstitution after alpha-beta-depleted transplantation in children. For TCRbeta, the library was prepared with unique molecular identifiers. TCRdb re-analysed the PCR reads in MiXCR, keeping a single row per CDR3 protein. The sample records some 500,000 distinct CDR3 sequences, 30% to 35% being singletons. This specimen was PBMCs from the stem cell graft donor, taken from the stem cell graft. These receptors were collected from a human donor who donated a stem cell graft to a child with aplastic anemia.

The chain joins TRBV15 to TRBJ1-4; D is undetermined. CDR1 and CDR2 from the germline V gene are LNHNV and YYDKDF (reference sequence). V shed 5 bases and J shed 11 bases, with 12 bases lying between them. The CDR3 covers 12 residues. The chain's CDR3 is CATSGLVGKLFF. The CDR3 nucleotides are TGTGCCACCAGCGGCCTAGTTGGGAAACTGTTTTTT.

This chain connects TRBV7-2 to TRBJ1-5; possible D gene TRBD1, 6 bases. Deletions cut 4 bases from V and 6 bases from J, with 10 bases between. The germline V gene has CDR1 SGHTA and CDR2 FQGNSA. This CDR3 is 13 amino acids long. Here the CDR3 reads CASSSLQGQPQHF. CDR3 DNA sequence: TGTGCCAGCAGCTCGTTACAGGGTCAGCCCCAGCATTTT.

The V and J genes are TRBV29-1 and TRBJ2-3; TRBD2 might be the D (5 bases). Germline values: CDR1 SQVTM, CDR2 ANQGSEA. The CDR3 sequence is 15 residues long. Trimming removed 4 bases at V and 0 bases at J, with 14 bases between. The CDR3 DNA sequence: TGCAGCGTTGGTTGGACCGGCGGGAGCACAGATACGCAGTATTTT. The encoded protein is CSVGWTGGSTDTQYF.

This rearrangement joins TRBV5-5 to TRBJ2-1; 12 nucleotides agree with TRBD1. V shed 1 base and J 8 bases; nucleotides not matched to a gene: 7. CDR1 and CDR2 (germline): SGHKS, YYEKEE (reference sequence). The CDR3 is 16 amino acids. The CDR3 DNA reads TGTGCCAGCAGCTTGCCTGGGACAGGGGGCTCGGATGAGCAGTTCTTC. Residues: CASSLPGTGGSDEQFF. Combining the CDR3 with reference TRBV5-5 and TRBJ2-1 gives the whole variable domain DAGVTQSPTHLIKTRGQQVTLRCSPISGHKSVSWYQQVLGQGPQFIFQYYEKEERGRGNFPDRFSARQFPNYSSELNVNALLLGDSALYLCASSLPGTGGSDEQFFGPGTRLTVL.

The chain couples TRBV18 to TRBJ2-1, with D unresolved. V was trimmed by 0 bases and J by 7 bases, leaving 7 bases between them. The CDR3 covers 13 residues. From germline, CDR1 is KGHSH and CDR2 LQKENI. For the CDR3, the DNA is TGTGCCAGCTCACCACCTGTAGTAAATGAGCAGTTCTTC. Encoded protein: CASSPPVVNEQFF.

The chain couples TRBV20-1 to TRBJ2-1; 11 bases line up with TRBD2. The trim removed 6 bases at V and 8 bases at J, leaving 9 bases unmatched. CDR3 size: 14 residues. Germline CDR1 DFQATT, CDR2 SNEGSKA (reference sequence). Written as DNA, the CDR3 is TGCAGTGCACCGGGACTAGCGGCCGTCTATGAGCAGTTCTTC. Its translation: CSAPGLAAVYEQFF.

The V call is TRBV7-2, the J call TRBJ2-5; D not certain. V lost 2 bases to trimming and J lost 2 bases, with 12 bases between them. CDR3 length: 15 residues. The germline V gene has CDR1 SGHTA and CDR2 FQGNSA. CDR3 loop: CASSLFIGQQETQYF. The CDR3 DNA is TGTGCCAGCAGCTTATTTATTGGGCAGCAAGAGACCCAGTACTTC. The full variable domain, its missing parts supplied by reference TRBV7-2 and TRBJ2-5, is GAGVSQSPSNKVTEKGKDVELRCDPISGHTALYWYRQSLGQGLEFLIYFQGNSAPDKSGLPSDRFSAERTGGSVSTLTIQRTQQEDSAVYLCASSLFIGQQETQYFGPGTRLLVL.

The CDR3 sequence is CASTYLGLSEETQYF. CDR3 bases: TGTGCCAGCACCTACCTGGGACTCTCGGAGGAGACCCAGTACTTC. V and J are TRBV6-1 and TRBJ2-5, with a tentative D call TRBD2 (6 bases). Trimming pared 7 bases from V and 5 bases from J, leaving 20 bases between. The CDR3 is 15 residues long. Looked up from germline, CDR1 is MNHNS and CDR2 is SASEGT.

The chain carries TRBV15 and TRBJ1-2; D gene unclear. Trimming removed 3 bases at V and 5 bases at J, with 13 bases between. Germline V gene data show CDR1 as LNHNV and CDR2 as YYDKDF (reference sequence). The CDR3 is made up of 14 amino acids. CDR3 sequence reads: CATSRASGSYGYTF. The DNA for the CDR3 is TGTGCCACCAGCAGGGCCTCAGGTTCGTATGGCTACACCTTC. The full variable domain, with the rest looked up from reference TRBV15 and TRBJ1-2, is DAMVIQNPRYQVTQFGKPVTLSCSQTLNHNVMYWYQQKSSQAPKLLFHYYDKDFNNEADTPDNFQSRRPNTSFCFLDIRSPGLGDTAMYLCATSRASGSYGYTFGSGTRLTVV.

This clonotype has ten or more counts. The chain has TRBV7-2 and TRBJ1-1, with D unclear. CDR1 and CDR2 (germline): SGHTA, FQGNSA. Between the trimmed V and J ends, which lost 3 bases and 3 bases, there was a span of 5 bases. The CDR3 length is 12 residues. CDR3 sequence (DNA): TGTGCCAGCAGCTTTAGTGACACTGAAGCTTTCTTT. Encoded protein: CASSFSDTEAFF.

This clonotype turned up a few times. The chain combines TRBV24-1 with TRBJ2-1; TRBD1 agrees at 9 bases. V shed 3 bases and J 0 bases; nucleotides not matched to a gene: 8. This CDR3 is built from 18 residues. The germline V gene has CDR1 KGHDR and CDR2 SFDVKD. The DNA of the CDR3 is TGTGCCACCAGTGATGGTCCCGGGACAGGGAGCTCCTACAATGAGCAGTTCTTC. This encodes CATSDGPGTGSSYNEQFF.

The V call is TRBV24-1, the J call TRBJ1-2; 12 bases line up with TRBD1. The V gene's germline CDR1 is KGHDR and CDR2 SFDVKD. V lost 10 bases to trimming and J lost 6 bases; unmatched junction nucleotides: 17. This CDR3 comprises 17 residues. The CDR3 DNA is TGTGCCACAGCCGGAGCAGCCGGGACAGGGGGCGCGAATGGCTACACCTTC. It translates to CATAGAAGTGGANGYTF.

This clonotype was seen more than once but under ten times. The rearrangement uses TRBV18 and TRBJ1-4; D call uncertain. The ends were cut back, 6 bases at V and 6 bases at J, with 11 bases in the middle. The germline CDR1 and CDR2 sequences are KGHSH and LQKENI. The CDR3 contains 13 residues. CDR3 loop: CASSTGVDEKLFF. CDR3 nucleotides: TGTGCCAGCTCTACCGGGGTTGATGAAAAACTGTTTTTT. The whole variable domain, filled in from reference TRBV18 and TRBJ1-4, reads NAGVMQNPRHLVRRRGQEARLRCSPMKGHSHVYWYRQLPEEGLKFMVYLQKENIIDESGMPKERFSAEFPKEGPSILRIQQVVRGDSAAYFCASSTGVDEKLFFGSGTQLSVL.

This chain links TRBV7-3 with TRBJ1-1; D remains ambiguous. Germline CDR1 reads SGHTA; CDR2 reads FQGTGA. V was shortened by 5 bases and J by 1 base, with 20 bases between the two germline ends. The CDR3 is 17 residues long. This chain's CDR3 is CASSPHPAGLRNTEAFF. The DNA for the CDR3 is TGTGCCAGCAGCCCCCACCCTGCGGGGTTACGGAACACTGAAGCTTTCTTT.

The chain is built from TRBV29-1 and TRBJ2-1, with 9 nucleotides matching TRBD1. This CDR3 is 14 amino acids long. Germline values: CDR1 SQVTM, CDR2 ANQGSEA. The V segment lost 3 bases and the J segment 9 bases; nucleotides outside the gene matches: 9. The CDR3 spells CSVEAGQGSGEQFF. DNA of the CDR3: TGCAGCGTTGAGGCGGGACAGGGTTCGGGTGAGCAGTTCTTC.

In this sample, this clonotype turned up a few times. CDR3 bases: TGTGCCAGCAGTTACTCGCTTAATGGGCTAGCGGGAGGTTACGAGCAGTACTTC. This gives the protein CASSYSLNGLAGGYEQYF. The chain joins TRBV6-5 to TRBJ2-7, with 11 bases aligning to TRBD2. V lost 0 bases, J lost 4 bases, and 11 bases stayed unmatched. The CDR3 runs 18 residues. CDR1 and CDR2 (germline): MNHEY, SVGAGI.

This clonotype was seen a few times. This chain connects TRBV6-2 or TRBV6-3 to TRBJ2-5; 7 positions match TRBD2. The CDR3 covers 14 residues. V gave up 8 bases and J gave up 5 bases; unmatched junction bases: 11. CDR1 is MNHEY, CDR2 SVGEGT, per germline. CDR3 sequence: CASHLAGEWETQYF. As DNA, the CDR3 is TGTGCCAGCCACCTGGCGGGAGAGTGGGAGACCCAGTACTTC.

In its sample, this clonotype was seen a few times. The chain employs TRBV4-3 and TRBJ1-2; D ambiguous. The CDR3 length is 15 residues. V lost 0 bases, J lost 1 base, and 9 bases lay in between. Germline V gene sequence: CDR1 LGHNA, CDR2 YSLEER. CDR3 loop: CASSQDARLNYGYTF. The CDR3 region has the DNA TGCGCCAGCAGCCAAGATGCCAGGCTTAACTATGGCTACACCTTC.

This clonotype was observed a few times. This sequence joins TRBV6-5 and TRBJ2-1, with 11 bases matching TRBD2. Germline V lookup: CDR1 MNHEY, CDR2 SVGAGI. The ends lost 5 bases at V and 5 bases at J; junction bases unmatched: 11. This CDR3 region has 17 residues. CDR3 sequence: CASSMTSGTSPNNEQFF. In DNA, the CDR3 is TGTGCCAGCAGTATGACTAGCGGGACCTCCCCTAACAATGAGCAGTTCTTC.

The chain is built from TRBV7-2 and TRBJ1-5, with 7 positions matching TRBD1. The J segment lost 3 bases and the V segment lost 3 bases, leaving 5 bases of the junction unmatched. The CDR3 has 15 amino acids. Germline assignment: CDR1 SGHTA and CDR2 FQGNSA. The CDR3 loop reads CASSFQTGYNQPQHF. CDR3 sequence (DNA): TGTGCCAGCAGCTTTCAGACAGGGTACAATCAGCCCCAGCATTTT.

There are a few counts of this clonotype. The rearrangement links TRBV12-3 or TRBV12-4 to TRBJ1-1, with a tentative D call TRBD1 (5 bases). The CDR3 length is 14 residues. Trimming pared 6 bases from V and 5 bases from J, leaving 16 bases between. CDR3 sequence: CASSHNTRGTEAFF. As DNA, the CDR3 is TGTGCCAGCAGCCATAATACGCGGGGGACTGAAGCTTTCTTT.

In DNA form, the CDR3 reads TGCGCCAGCAGCCAAGAAATCGCGAGCACTAACTATGGCTACACCTTC. This translates into CASSQEIASTNYGYTF. The chain has TRBV4-3 and TRBJ1-2, with D uncertain. V was trimmed by 0 bases and J by 0 bases, leaving 11 bases between them. The CDR3 contains 16 residues. Germline CDR1 is LGHNA and CDR2 is YSLEER.

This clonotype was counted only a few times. The CDR3: CASSGGTSGSYNEQFF. In DNA, the CDR3 is TGCGCCAGCAGCGGCGGGACTAGCGGGAGCTACAATGAGCAGTTCTTC. This sequence joins TRBV5-1 and TRBJ2-1; 14 bases match TRBD2. The V gene's germline CDR1 is SGHRS and CDR2 YFSETQ. V was clipped by 4 bases and J by 3 bases; unmatched bases: 3. CDR3 length: 16 amino acids. Together with reference TRBV5-1 and TRBJ2-1, the CDR3 gives the full variable domain: KAGVTQTPRYLIKTRGQQVTLSCSPISGHRSVSWYQQTPGQGLQFLFEYFSETQRNKGNFPGRFSGRQFSNSRSEMNVSTLELGDSALYLCASSGGTSGSYNEQFFGPGTRLTVL.

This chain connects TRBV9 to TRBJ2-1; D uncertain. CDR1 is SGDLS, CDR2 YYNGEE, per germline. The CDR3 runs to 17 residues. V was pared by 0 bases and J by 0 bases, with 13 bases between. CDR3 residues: CASSVDQAPSSYNEQFF. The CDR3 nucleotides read TGTGCCAGCAGCGTAGATCAAGCCCCTTCCTCCTACAATGAGCAGTTCTTC.

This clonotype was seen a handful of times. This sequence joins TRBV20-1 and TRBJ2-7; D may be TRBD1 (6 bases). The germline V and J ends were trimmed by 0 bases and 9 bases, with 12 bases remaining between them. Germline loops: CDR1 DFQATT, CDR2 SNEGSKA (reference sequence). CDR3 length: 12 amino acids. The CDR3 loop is CSAREQGSGQYF. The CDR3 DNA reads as TGCAGTGCTAGAGAACAGGGCTCGGGGCAGTACTTC.

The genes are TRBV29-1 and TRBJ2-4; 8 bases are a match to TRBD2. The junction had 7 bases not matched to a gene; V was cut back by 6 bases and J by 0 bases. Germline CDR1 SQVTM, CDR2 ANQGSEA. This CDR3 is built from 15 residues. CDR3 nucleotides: TGCAGCGTCAGCTTTAGCGGGATAGCCAAAAACATTCAGTACTTC. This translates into CSVSFSGIAKNIQYF.

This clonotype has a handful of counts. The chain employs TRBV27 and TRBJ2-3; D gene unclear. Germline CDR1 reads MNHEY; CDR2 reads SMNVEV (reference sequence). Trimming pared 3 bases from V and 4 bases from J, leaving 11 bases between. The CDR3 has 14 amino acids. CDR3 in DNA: TGTGCCAGCAGTTTTATGAGCACGGCAGATACGCAGTATTTT. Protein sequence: CASSFMSTADTQYF.

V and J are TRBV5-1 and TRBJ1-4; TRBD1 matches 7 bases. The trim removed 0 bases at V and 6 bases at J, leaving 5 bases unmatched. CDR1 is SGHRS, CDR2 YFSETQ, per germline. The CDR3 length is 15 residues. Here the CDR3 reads CASSLAGRGDEKLFF. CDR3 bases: TGCGCCAGCAGCTTGGCGGGCAGGGGGGATGAAAAACTGTTTTTT.

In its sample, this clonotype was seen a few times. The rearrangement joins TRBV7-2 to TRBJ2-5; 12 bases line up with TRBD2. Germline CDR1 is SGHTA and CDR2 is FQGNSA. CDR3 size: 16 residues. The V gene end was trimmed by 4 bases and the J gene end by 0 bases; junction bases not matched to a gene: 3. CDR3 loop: CASSSWTSGNQETQYF. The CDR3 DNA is TGTGCCAGCAGCTCCTGGACTAGCGGGAACCAAGAGACCCAGTACTTC.

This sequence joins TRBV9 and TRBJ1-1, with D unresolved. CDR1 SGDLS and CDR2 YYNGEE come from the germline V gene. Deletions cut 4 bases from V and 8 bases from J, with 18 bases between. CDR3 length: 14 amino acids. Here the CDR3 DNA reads TGTGCCAGCAGCTCTATTGGACGGCAGGAGGAAGCTTTCTTT. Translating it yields CASSSIGRQEEAFF.